The 14 T cell receptor beta chains below come from one sample, sequenced in a study of cytomegalovirus exposure and HLA in healthy donors (dated by TCRdb to about 2017). Libraries were prepared through the immunoSEQ multiplex PCR assay. TCRdb holds this immuneACCESS table with in-frame rearrangements only. Some clones are missing; in checked studies, unresolved V genes explain under half, and the rest has no known cause. The sample contains some 56,000 clones, roughly 93% of them found a single time. The top ten constitute 1.7% of the sample. The sample taken for sequencing was PBMCs. These receptor sequences come from a woman aged 18 to 35 in good health and CMV-seropositive.

This sequence joins TRBV6-4 and TRBJ1-2, with D maybe TRBD1 (6 bases). Trimming shortened V by 4 bases and J by 7 bases, and 16 bases separated the two germline ends. CDR1 is MRHNA, CDR2 SNTAGT, per germline. This CDR3 has 14 amino acids. CDR3 sequence reads: CASSVAQGAGGYTF. DNA of the CDR3: TGTGCCAGCAGTGTTGCACAGGGTGCTGGTGGCTACACCTTC.

As DNA, the CDR3 is TGTGCCAGCAGCTTGGCAGGGGACACTGAAGCTTTCTTT. This encodes CASSLAGDTEAFF. The chain uses TRBV5-6 and TRBJ1-1, with D maybe TRBD1 (6 bases). CDR3 size: 13 residues. Per germline, CDR1 SGHDT and CDR2 YYEEEE. Trimming took 0 bases from V and 3 from J, leaving 6 bases between them.

The gene calls are TRBV11-2 and TRBJ2-1, with TRBD1 identical over 7 bases. The germline CDR1 and CDR2 sequences are SGHAT and FQNNGV. The CDR3 is made up of 15 amino acids. After removal of 5 bases from V and 1 base from J, the junction contained 5 bases not matched to a gene. The CDR3 region is CASSQDRPSYNEQFF. CDR3 coding DNA: TGTGCCAGCAGCCAGGACAGGCCATCCTACAATGAGCAGTTCTTC. The full variable domain, completed using reference TRBV11-2 and TRBJ2-1, is EAGVAQSPRYKIIEKRQSVAFWCNPISGHATLYWYQQILGQGPKLLIQFQNNGVVDDSQLPKDRFSAERLKGVDSTLKIQPAKLEDSAVYLCASSQDRPSYNEQFFGPGTRLTVL.

This clone appeared a single time. The genes are TRBV4-1 and TRBJ1-5; tentative D call: TRBD1 (6 bases). The germline gives CDR1 MGHRA, CDR2 YSYEKL. The length of the CDR3 is 17 residues. V gave up 0 bases and J gave up 4 bases, with 16 bases separating them. The CDR3 DNA sequence: TGCGCCAGCAGCCAAGATCAGCATGGGACACCGAATCAGCCCCAGCATTTT. It encodes CASSQDQHGTPNQPQHF.

This rearrangement joins TRBV5-3 to TRBJ1-2; no firm D call. TRBV5-3 is known as an ORF, though its function is uncertain. This CDR3 has 12 residues. V lost 3 bases, J lost 8 bases, and 11 bases lay in between. CDR3 region: CARSSAGEGYTF. The CDR3 DNA follows: TGTGCCAGAAGCTCCGCCGGGGAAGGCTACACCTTC.

The V gene is TRBV9, the J gene TRBJ1-4; the D is unclear. The CDR3 contains 16 residues. Germline V gene lookup returns CDR1 SGDLS and CDR2 YYNGEE. V lost 0 bases and J lost 0, with 9 bases in between. This CDR3 reads CASSVDGTTTNEKLFF. The DNA of the CDR3 is TGTGCCAGCAGCGTAGACGGAACTACAACTAATGAAAAACTGTTTTTT.

This clone has only one observation. CDR3 region: CASSPGGADGSRQYF. CDR3 DNA: TGTGCCAGCAGCCCGGGAGGGGCCGATGGTTCGAGGCAGTATTTT. The J gene is TRBJ2-3, the V gene TRBV7-9, with TRBD2 matching over 8 bases. J gave up 11 bases and V 5 bases, and 15 bases lay outside the gene matches. The CDR3 consists of 15 residues. Per the germline V gene, CDR1 is SEHNR and CDR2 is FQNEAQ (reference sequence).

The V and J genes are TRBV19 and TRBJ2-7; 11 bases agree with TRBD1. Germline V gene data show CDR1 as LNHDA and CDR2 as SQIVND (reference sequence). The CDR3 contains 16 residues. Losses at the gene ends were 2 bases for V and 3 bases for J; bases not matched to a gene: 6. The CDR3 protein is CASSIQVGTGGYEQYF. CDR3 in DNA: TGTGCCAGTAGTATACAGGTCGGGACAGGGGGCTACGAGCAGTACTTC.

The chain uses TRBV6-4 and TRBJ2-2, with TRBD1 matching over 8 bases. With V trimmed by 6 bases and J by 4 bases, 4 bases remained unmatched. The CDR3 totals 14 residues. Germline V lookup: CDR1 MRHNA, CDR2 SNTAGT. The CDR3 spells CASRQGVSTGELFF. The CDR3 bases are TGTGCCAGCAGACAGGGGGTTTCCACCGGGGAGCTGTTTTTT.

The chain couples TRBV30 to TRBJ1-1; D perhaps matches TRBD1 (6 bases). This CDR3 comprises 14 residues. The germline CDR1 and CDR2 sequences are GTSNPN and SVGIG (reference sequence). With 2 bases removed from V and 5 bases from J, the gap between germline ends came to 15 bases. The CDR3 DNA sequence: TGTGCCTGGAGTAGGGAGGGGGAAGGAACTGAAGCTTTCTTT. It encodes CAWSREGEGTEAFF.

V gene TRBV6-1 combines with J gene TRBJ1-2, with a weak D call TRBD1 (6 bases). Germline values: CDR1 MNHNS, CDR2 SASEGT. Trimming removed 5 bases at V and 2 bases at J, with 9 bases between. This CDR3 region has 13 residues. CDR3 nucleotides: TGTGCCAGCAGTCTCACAGGGAACTATGGCTACACCTTC. Amino acid sequence: CASSLTGNYGYTF.

This sequence joins TRBV29-1 and TRBJ2-5; D gene ambiguous. Germline V lookup: CDR1 SQVTM, CDR2 ANQGSEA. This CDR3 has 14 residues. The V end was cut by 2 bases, the J end by 3 bases, with 13 bases between. The CDR3 region has the DNA TGCAGCGTTGAAACCAGGTCCTGGGAAGAGACCCAGTACTTC. Protein: CSVETRSWEETQYF. Supplemented by reference TRBV29-1 and TRBJ2-5, the full variable domain reads SAVISQKPSRDICQRGTSLTIQCQVDSQVTMMFWYRQQPGQSLTLIATANQGSEATYESGFVIDKFPISRPNLTFSTLTVSNMSPEDSSIYLCSVETRSWEETQYFGPGTRLLVL.

This sequence joins TRBV5-6 and TRBJ1-3; 8 nucleotides align to TRBD1. Germline lookup yields CDR1 SGHDT and CDR2 YYEEEE. The CDR3 contains 19 residues. The V segment lost 4 bases and the J segment 0 bases; nucleotides outside the gene matches: 15. CDR3 DNA sequence: TGTGCCAGCAGCCAAGTCCAGGGGGCGTCTGACTACTCTGGAAACACCATATATTTT. As protein: CASSQVQGASDYSGNTIYF.

The CDR3 sequence: CASSHRTEDTIYF. CDR3 DNA: TGTGCCAGCAGCCATCGGACAGAGGACACCATATATTTT. The chain carries TRBV9 and TRBJ1-3, with a possible D match to TRBD1 (6 bases). This CDR3 has 13 amino acids. Germline CDR1 and CDR2: SGDLS and YYNGEE. Trimming cost V 4 bases and J 8 bases, with 13 bases left between them. The full variable domain, completed using reference TRBV9 and TRBJ1-3, is DSGVTQTPKHLITATGQRVTLRCSPRSGDLSVYWYQQSLDQGLQFLIQYYNGEERAKGNILERFSAQQFPDLHSELNLSSLELGDSALYFCASSHRTEDTIYFGEGSWLTVV.